One sample yielded the 13 T cell receptor beta chains listed below, sequenced in a study of blood T cell repertoires in COVID-19. Only in-frame clones appear in the TCRdb table, and some are missing; sequencing was by immunoSEQ multiplex PCR. The repertoire holds 200,000 to 250,000 clones, with 80% to 85% as singletons. Sample: peripheral blood. These receptors came from a woman aged 55-70 years who had recovered from COVID-19.

The chain combines TRBV3-1 (or the pseudogene TRBV3-2) with TRBJ2-1; TRBD2 matches 7 bases. This CDR3 region has 14 residues. The ends lost 1 base at V and 10 bases at J; junction bases unmatched: 7. Germline values: CDR1 LGHDT, CDR2 YNNKEL (reference sequence). CDR3 nucleotides: TGTGCCAGCAGCCAAGTACGAGCGGGGAGAGAGCAGTTCTTC. Amino acid sequence: CASSQVRAGREQFF.

This rearrangement joins TRBV18 to TRBJ1-1; 7 bases are shared with TRBD1. CDR3 length equals 16 residues. V shed 3 bases and J 0 bases; nucleotides not matched to a gene: 7. In germline, CDR1 is KGHSH, CDR2 LQKENI. The CDR3 nucleotides are TGTGCCAGCTCACCGGGACAGACCTTTATGAACACTGAAGCTTTCTTT. Translation gives CASSPGQTFMNTEAFF.

This clone showed up just a few times. This chain links TRBV7-9 with TRBJ1-2; no firm D call. V was pared by 1 base and J by 8 bases, with 8 bases between. The CDR3 consists of 12 residues. Germline loops: CDR1 SEHNR, CDR2 FQNEAQ (reference sequence). The CDR3 loop is CASSLEREGYTF. As DNA, the CDR3 is TGTGCCAGCAGCTTAGAGCGGGAGGGCTACACCTTC.

The genes are TRBV30 and TRBJ2-5; D possibly corresponds to TRBD2 (5 bases). V lost 2 bases, J lost 5 bases, and 9 bases lay in between. This CDR3 is 12 amino acids long. Germline V gene data show CDR1 as GTSNPN and CDR2 as SVGIG (reference sequence). For the CDR3, the DNA is TGTGCCTGGAGTAGGAGAGGGGAGACCCAGTACTTC. The encoded protein is CAWSRRGETQYF.

This rearrangement joins TRBV12-3 or TRBV12-4 to TRBJ2-7; no clear D gene. The CDR3 consists of 12 residues. Between the trimmed V and J ends, which lost 6 bases and 0 bases, there was a span of 6 bases. CDR3: CASRQFSYEQYF. The CDR3, as DNA: TGTGCCAGCAGACAGTTCTCCTACGAGCAGTACTTC.

CDR3 sequence (DNA): TGTGCCAGCAGCGTCCAGGGGATGAGGGGCTACACCTTC. This encodes CASSVQGMRGYTF. This chain links TRBV9 with TRBJ1-2, with TRBD1 as a possible D gene (6 bases). V was cut by 2 bases and J by 8 bases, with 13 bases left in between. CDR1 is SGDLS, CDR2 YYNGEE, per germline. The CDR3 is made up of 13 amino acids.

This rearrangement joins TRBV7-9 to TRBJ1-1, with 11 bases identical to TRBD1. The V segment lost 5 bases and the J segment 3 bases; nucleotides outside the gene matches: 5. Germline V CDR1 and CDR2: SEHNR, FQNEAQ (reference sequence). The CDR3 contains 15 residues. CDR3 DNA: TGTGCCAGCAGCCCCCCGGGACAGGGGGACACTGAAGCTTTCTTT. As protein: CASSPPGQGDTEAFF. The whole variable domain, filled in from reference TRBV7-9 and TRBJ1-1, reads DTGVSQNPRHKITKRGQNVTFRCDPISEHNRLYWYRQTLGQGPEFLTYFQNEAQLEKSRLLSDRFSAERPKGSFSTLEIQRTEQGDSAMYLCASSPPGQGDTEAFFGQGTRLTVV.

The sample holds a few counts of this clone. V and J are TRBV5-1 and TRBJ1-2, with a weak D call TRBD1 (6 bases). CDR1 and CDR2 (germline): SGHRS, YFSETQ. The CDR3 contains 14 residues. Deletions cut 0 bases from V and 6 bases from J, with 12 bases between. CDR3 sequence reads: CASSLENRANGYTF. The DNA of the CDR3 is TGCGCCAGCAGCTTGGAGAACAGGGCCAATGGCTACACCTTC.

The CDR3 sequence: CASSRVGGFRLNEKLFF. CDR3 DNA sequence: TGTGCCAGCAGCAGAGTCGGGGGTTTCAGGCTGAATGAAAAACTGTTTTTT. The gene calls are TRBV27 and TRBJ1-4; tentative D call: TRBD1 (5 bases). The CDR3 consists of 17 residues. Trimming stripped 6 bases from V and 5 bases from J, with 22 bases between. Germline CDR1 is MNHEY and CDR2 is SMNVEV (reference sequence).

The table lists this clone with a count of one. The DNA of the CDR3 is TGTGCCAGCAGTTCCCTAATGCCGAGCTCTGGAAACACCATATATTTT. This gives the protein CASSSLMPSSGNTIYF. The V gene is TRBV28, the J gene TRBJ1-3; no reliable D call. The CDR3 totals 16 residues. Germline-derived CDR1 and CDR2 are MDHEN and SYDVKM. With 4 bases removed from V and 0 bases from J, the gap between germline ends came to 13 bases.

CDR3 DNA: TGTGCCAGCAGCCCCACGGGGGGGGATAACACCGGGGAGCTGTTTTTT. Protein sequence: CASSPTGGDNTGELFF. The J gene is TRBJ2-2, the V gene TRBV7-9; the match to TRBD2 covers 8 bases. With 5 bases clipped from V and 2 bases from J, the junction kept 7 bases outside the gene matches. This CDR3 has 16 amino acids. CDR1 and CDR2 from the germline V gene are SEHNR and FQNEAQ (reference sequence).

This clone has a single count. This sequence joins TRBV11-2 and TRBJ1-4, with D uncertain. CDR3 length equals 15 residues. V was pared by 1 base and J by 4 bases, with 10 bases between. Germline values: CDR1 SGHAT, CDR2 FQNNGV. The CDR3 DNA sequence: TGTGCCAGCAGCTTAGCGCAGGAAATTAATGAAAAACTGTTTTTT. Protein: CASSLAQEINEKLFF.

A note on this clone: A clone one base away is much larger, so this may be a read error. This rearrangement joins TRBV6-5 to TRBJ1-1; the match to TRBD1 covers 9 bases. Germline V gene data show CDR1 as MNHEY and CDR2 as SVGAGI. This CDR3 is 13 amino acids long. Germline trimming cut 6 bases from V and 4 bases from J; bases unmatched to any gene: 3. The CDR3 DNA reads TGTGCCAGCAGGGTGACAGGGGGCACTGAAGCTTTCTTT. This translates into CASRVTGGTEAFF.